The clone carrying this TCR beta chain was seen just once. Its antigen is undetermined. The entry originates in a study of T cells in localized non-small cell lung cancer. The study's findings and limits: Of the tissues analyzed, uninvolved adjacent lung showed maximal T cell clonality, greater than tumor. Longer overall survival was linked to higher blood T cell density.

Data came from immunoSEQ multiplex PCR; TCRdb stores just in-frame clones and leaves some out. The sample consists of over 8,500 clones, 82% of them appearing once. Germline V gene lookup returns CDR1 MDHEN and CDR2 SYDVKM. V lost 6 bases to trimming and J lost 0 bases, with 4 bases between them. CDR3 length: 12 residues. This sample comprised peripheral blood mononuclear cells, obtained before any cancer treatment. This clonotype originated in a female donor older than 55 with stage II lung adenocarcinoma. The genes are TRBV28 and TRBJ2-3; D remains unclear. The CDR3 here is CASRSSTDTQYF. The CDR3 DNA reads TGTGCCAGCAGATCTAGCACAGATACGCAGTATTTT.